This T cell receptor beta chain was profiled in a study of shared clonotypes between healthy human individuals. Study-level background: The cohort had a couple of women and a few men, ages 18 to 49.

V lost 5 bases and J lost 9; bases outside the gene matches: 5. The CDR3 contains 13 residues. Germline V gene lookup returns CDR1 GTSNPN and CDR2 SVGIG (reference sequence). Remarks on this clone: Antigen specificity is unknown.

Regarding the study as a whole: The sharing of 4% to 5.5% of naive CD4 clonotypes was seen across a handful of donors.

TCRdb keeps only in-frame clones here, not all; method: immunoSEQ multiplex PCR. The sample contains some 660,000 clones, 73% of which appear only once. The genes are TRBV30 and TRBJ2-1; 12 nucleotides align to TRBD2. The sequenced sample was memory CD4+ T cells sorted from blood. Subset meaning: CD45RA-negative fraction. The receptor comes from a woman aged 25 to 39 in good health. CDR3: CAWLAGGGSEQFF. CDR3 in DNA: TGTGCCTGGCTAGCGGGAGGGGGTAGTGAGCAGTTCTTC.